Given below is one T cell receptor (beta chain) in context. The clone's antigen remains unknown. Base qualities were left out, and no much larger clone turns up one base away. The immunoSEQ Assay, a bias-controlled multiplex PCR, was used to amplify TCRbeta CDR3 regions from genomic DNA. As for how the authors treated the data: The number of nucleated cells in each sample was estimated by amplification of reference gene primers within the assay. To quantify the absolute abundance of each unique TCRbeta CDR3 rearrangement, sequence reads were collapsed and filtered. For each sample, productive Simpson clonality was calculated as the square root of Simpson's diversity index across productive rearrangements. TCRdb carries this immuneACCESS record with in-frame sequences only. Its versions omit some clonotypes, under half of them owing to an unresolved V gene in the studies checked, with the rest unexplained. V and J calls plus clone size are reproduced from that table; the DNA served to infer D and trimming. A total of about 200,000 clones appear in this sample, roughly four fifths of them only once. The ten largest clones represent under 3% of the sample.

These data come from a study of blood T cell repertoires in COVID-19 (dated by TCRdb to 2020 to 2021). For context, the study as a whole: Collaborator samples came from the United States, Italy and Spain and covered acute and convalescent phases of COVID-19. The prospective study material was composed of cDNA or gDNA derived from T cells, B-cell-depleted T cells, or PBMCs. Deeply sampled blood TCRbeta repertoires from subjects exposed to, actively infected with, or recovered from COVID-19 were included in the dataset. The repertoires were released in a freely available public database meant as a resource for research on the immune response to SARS-CoV-2. Samples came from the ongoing ImmuneRACE study (first 160 participants) plus 1,254 subjects from 6 global collaborators. A de-identified subject ID, COVID-19 status, age in years and sex were almost always included in the sample metadata. Where HLA class I and class II types were available, the types were taken from metadata supplied by the sample provider, not from assay-based typing. Overall results and qualifications from the work: Clinical and demographic metadata were provided uncurated, with the amount varying by source and participant.

Collaborating institutions collected whole blood in K2EDTA tubes following their own protocols. For TCRbeta analysis, collaborator samples were shipped as frozen whole blood, as isolated PBMCs, or as DNA extracted from either sample type. The sample taken for sequencing was peripheral blood. The clonotype was recovered from a woman in her thirties or forties with active or convalescent COVID-19.

CDR3 sequence: CASSGEAQPQHF. The sequence in DNA is TGTGCCAGCAGCGGAGAAGCTCAGCCCCAGCATTTT. Here the chain combines TRBV2 and TRBJ1-5, with the D gene uncertain. V and J lose 6 bases and 6 bases, and a span of 9 bases separates them. CDR1 SNHLY and CDR2 FYNNEI are derived from the germline V gene. The CDR3 contains 12 residues, cysteine and phenylalanine counted. Solely the CDR3 DNA is kept, with 36 bases framed from the first base.